This T cell receptor (beta chain) was identified in a study of regulatory T cells in long-lasting Graves disease. This CDR3 comprises 15 residues. The V and J ends lost 5 bases and 6 bases respectively, with 16 bases between them. The germline gives CDR1 SGHAT, CDR2 FQNNGV. In building TCR beta libraries, iRepertoire HTBI primers were used together with Arm-PCR of CDR3 regions. TCRdb itself ran the multiplex PCR reads through MiXCR, one entry per CDR3 protein. The table lists approximately 360,000 distinct CDR3 sequences, 12% of them singletons. The time point denotes: newly diagnosed GD, antithyroid drugs for less than 3 months. Generation of the TCR library employed RNA extracted from PBMCs. A further study also used this sample, focusing on T cells in Graves' hyperthyroidism and ophthalmopathy.

The V call is TRBV11-2, the J call TRBJ1-4, with D perhaps matching TRBD1 (6 bases). The clonotype was recovered from a woman between 18 and 29 years old with Graves disease. The source was peripheral blood mononuclear cells (PBMCs), collected at new diagnosis, from a patient treated with antithyroid drugs. The CDR3 reads CASSRGISSDEKLFF. For the CDR3, the DNA is TGTGCCAGCAGCAGGGGGATAAGTTCCGATGAAAAACTGTTTTTT.